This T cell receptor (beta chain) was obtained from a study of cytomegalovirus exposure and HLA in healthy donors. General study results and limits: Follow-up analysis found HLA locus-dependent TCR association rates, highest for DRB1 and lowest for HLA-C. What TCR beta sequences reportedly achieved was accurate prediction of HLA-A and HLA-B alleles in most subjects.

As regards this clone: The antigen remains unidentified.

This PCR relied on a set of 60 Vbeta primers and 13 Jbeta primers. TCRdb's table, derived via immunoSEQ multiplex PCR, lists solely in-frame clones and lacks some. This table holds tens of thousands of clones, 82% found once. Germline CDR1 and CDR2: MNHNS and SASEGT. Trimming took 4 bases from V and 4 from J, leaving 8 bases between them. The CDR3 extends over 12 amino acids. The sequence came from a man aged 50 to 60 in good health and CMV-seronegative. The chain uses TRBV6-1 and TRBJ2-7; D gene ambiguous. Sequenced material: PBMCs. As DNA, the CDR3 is TGTGCCAGCAGTGCCATTAGATACGAGCAGTACTTC. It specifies CASSAIRYEQYF.